These T cell receptor beta chains were read from a single sample in a study of long-term antiretroviral therapy in people with HIV. TCRdb keeps only in-frame clones here, not all; method: immunoSEQ multiplex PCR. The sample holds 20,000 to 25,000 clones, roughly 85% seen once. The sample consisted of unsorted PBMCs, taken 0.2 years after starting antiretroviral therapy. The receptor set was obtained from a woman aged 25 to 39 with HIV. CDR3s include the opening cysteine and the closing phenylalanine or tryptophan. D genes are given only for firm matches. Size values are once, few and many counts, or a class for expanded clones, and some rows have none.

-	TRBV9	-	TRBJ2-5	CASSEGGHQETQYF	TGTGCCAGCAGCGAGGGGGGCCACCAAGAGACCCAGTACTTC
-	TRBV5-5	-	TRBJ2-7	CASSFSTGFSYEQYF	TGTGCCAGCAGCTTTTCGACAGGTTTCTCCTACGAGCAGTACTTC
-	TRBV5-6	once	TRBJ2-4	CASSLGRAKNIQYF	TGTGCCAGCAGCTTGGGACGAGCCAAAAACATTCAGTACTTC
-	TRBV5-1	-	TRBJ2-5	CASSSGGAIQETQYF	TGCGCCAGCAGCTCTGGGGGCGCCATACAAGAGACCCAGTACTTC
TRBD1	TRBV29-1	-	TRBJ1-6	CSVQDRANSPLHF	TGCAGCGTCCAGGACAGGGCTAATTCACCCCTCCACTTT
TRBD1	TRBV23-1	-	TRBJ2-2	CASSQSTGQGYTGELFF	TGCGCCAGCAGTCAATCGACAGGACAGGGTTACACCGGGGAGCTGTTTTTT
-	TRBV6-1	-	TRBJ2-3	CASGFKLSTDTQYF	TGTGCCAGCGGATTCAAGCTTAGCACAGATACGCAGTATTTT
TRBD1	TRBV9	-	TRBJ2-3	CASNQGQARDTQYF	TGTGCCAGCAACCAAGGACAGGCCCGGGATACGCAGTATTTT
TRBD1	TRBV19	-	TRBJ1-2	CASRAPTGGAGGYTF	TGTGCCAGTAGGGCCCCGACAGGGGGCGCGGGGGGCTACACCTTC
-	TRBV19	few	TRBJ1-5	CASSKPIWALTHQPQHF	TGTGCCAGTAGTAAGCCGATTTGGGCATTGACACATCAGCCCCAGCATTTT
TRBD1	TRBV6-1	-	TRBJ1-1	CASSGRTGVMNTEAFF	TGTGCCAGCAGTGGGCGGACAGGGGTCATGAACACTGAAGCTTTCTTT
TRBD2	TRBV6-1	-	TRBJ2-1	CASSESSGVFLNEQFF	TGTGCCAGCAGTGAATCTAGCGGGGTTTTTCTCAATGAGCAGTTCTTC
-	TRBV19	few	TRBJ1-5	CASRVLWTGKDQPQHF	TGTGCCAGTAGAGTGTTATGGACGGGTAAAGATCAGCCCCAGCATTTT
-	TRBV29-1	-	TRBJ2-3	CSASGVGLTDTQYF	TGCAGCGCAAGTGGAGTGGGGTTAACAGATACGCAGTATTTT
-	TRBV5-1	-	TRBJ2-4	CASSLAGDAKNIQYF	TGCGCCAGCAGCTTGGCAGGGGACGCCAAAAACATTCAGTACTTC
TRBD1	TRBV11-2	-	TRBJ2-5	CASSPGQQETQYF	TGTGCCAGCAGCCCGGGACAGCAAGAGACCCAGTACTTC
-	TRBV18	-	TRBJ1-5	CASSPDKLQPQHF	TGTGCCAGCTCACCGGACAAGCTTCAGCCCCAGCATTTT
-	TRBV11-1	-	TRBJ1-6	CASSQNGEIANSPLHF	TGTGCCAGCAGCCAAAACGGGGAGATAGCTAATTCACCCCTCCACTTT
TRBD1	TRBV2	-	TRBJ2-5	CASSPARATGDQETQYF	TGTGCCAGCAGTCCTGCCCGAGCGACAGGGGACCAAGAGACCCAGTACTTC
-	TRBV7-6	-	TRBJ1-3	CASSLAGNTIYF	TGTGCCAGCAGCTTAGCTGGAAACACCATATATTTT
TRBD1	TRBV7-3	few	TRBJ1-1	CASSSSQGAGNTEAFF	TGTGCCAGCAGCTCCTCACAGGGGGCTGGGAACACTGAAGCTTTCTTT
-	TRBV29-1	-	TRBJ2-1	CSGYTGTVYNEQFF	TGCAGCGGATATACCGGGACGGTCTACAATGAGCAGTTCTTC
TRBD1	TRBV5-1	-	TRBJ2-5	CASSFWTGFETQYF	TGCGCCAGCAGCTTCTGGACAGGCTTCGAGACCCAGTACTTC
-	TRBV10-3	-	TRBJ2-7	CAISGPSGAVLLYEQYF	TGTGCCATCAGTGGGCCTTCAGGGGCGGTCCTTCTTTACGAGCAGTACTTC
-	TRBV6-5	-	TRBJ2-1	CASSSSYIGEQFF	TGTGCCAGCAGTTCGTCTTATATAGGTGAGCAGTTCTTC
-	TRBV4-1	-	TRBJ1-1	CASSAVGWGLGPEAFF	TGCGCCAGCAGCGCGGTAGGGTGGGGTTTAGGCCCTGAAGCTTTCTTT
-	TRBV5-6	-	TRBJ1-2	CASSLEGGLRANYGYTF	TGTGCCAGCAGCTTGGAGGGGGGACTGAGGGCTAACTATGGCTACACCTTC
-	TRBV29-1	-	TRBJ2-5	CSVTEGGGETQYF	TGCAGCGTCACCGAGGGGGGCGGGGAGACCCAGTACTTC
TRBD1	TRBV5-5	once	TRBJ1-5	CASSMGQRGNQPQHF	TGTGCCAGCAGCATGGGACAGAGAGGCAATCAGCCCCAGCATTTT
TRBD1	TRBV6-4	-	TRBJ1-6	CASSDSGTANSPLHF	TGTGCCAGCAGTGACTCCGGGACAGCAAATTCACCCCTCCACTTT
-	TRBV5-1	-	TRBJ1-1	CASRDTGYTEAFF	TGCGCCAGCAGGGACACAGGGTACACTGAAGCTTTCTTT
TRBD1	TRBV29-1	-	TRBJ2-1	CSVEGDSRVGQFF	TGCAGCGTTGAAGGGGACAGTCGCGTTGGGCAGTTCTTC
TRBD1	TRBV10-3	-	TRBJ1-2	CATLKTGGDGYTF	TGTGCCACCCTTAAGACAGGGGGCGATGGCTACACCTTC
-	TRBV19	few	TRBJ1-2	CASSIDGAWNYGYTF	TGTGCCAGTAGTATAGATGGGGCCTGGAACTATGGCTACACCTTC
-	TRBV7-2	-	TRBJ1-2	CASSLARGGYGYTF	TGTGCCAGCAGCTTAGCAAGGGGGGGGTATGGCTACACCTTC
-	TRBV29-1	-	TRBJ2-5	CSVYSLGVGYF	TGCAGCGTTTACAGCCTGGGAGTGGGGTACTTC
-	TRBV6-6	-	TRBJ1-1	CASSYDNEAFF	TGTGCCAGCAGTTACGACAATGAAGCTTTCTTT
-	TRBV30	-	TRBJ1-5	CAWGQDQPQHF	TGTGCCTGGGGGCAGGATCAGCCCCAGCATTTT
-	TRBV13	-	TRBJ2-1	CASSQQGIEQFF	TGTGCCAGCAGCCAACAGGGCATTGAGCAGTTCTTC
TRBD1	TRBV6-6	-	TRBJ1-3	CASTRGGSGNTIYF	TGTGCCAGCACCAGGGGGGGCTCTGGAAACACCATATATTTT
-	TRBV13	-	TRBJ2-7	CASAPGGTYEQYF	TGTGCCAGCGCGCCCGGGGGAACCTACGAGCAGTACTTC
TRBD1	TRBV28	-	TRBJ1-2	CASSKGQGTIYGYTF	TGTGCCAGCAGTAAGGGACAGGGTACCATCTATGGCTACACCTTC
-	TRBV12-1	-	TRBJ2-1	CASSFSSPRGTEQFF	TGTGCCAGCAGCTTTTCGTCCCCAAGGGGGACTGAGCAGTTCTTC
-	TRBV20-1	once	TRBJ2-2	CSASRTGELFF	TGCAGTGCTAGCCGTACCGGGGAGCTGTTTTTT
TRBD2	TRBV11-3	-	TRBJ2-2	CASSLAGGPTGELFF	TGTGCCAGCAGCTTAGCGGGGGGGCCCACCGGGGAGCTGTTTTTT
-	TRBV6-1	-	TRBJ1-6	CASREHNSPLHF	TGTGCCAGCAGGGAACACAATTCACCCCTCCACTTT
-	TRBV5-1	-	TRBJ1-1	CASSRDDRNQAEAFF	TGCGCCAGCAGCCGAGACGACAGGAATCAAGCTGAAGCTTTCTTT
-	TRBV27	-	TRBJ2-7	CASSRDLGGYEQYF	TGTGCCAGCAGTAGGGATTTGGGGGGCTACGAGCAGTACTTC
-	TRBV2	-	TRBJ1-6	CASSDRRDGSPLHF	TGTGCCAGCAGTGACAGACGGGACGGTTCACCCCTCCACTTT
-	TRBV9	-	TRBJ1-3	CASSTTPGYDSGNTIYF	TGTGCCAGCAGCACCACCCCAGGGTACGACTCTGGAAACACCATATATTTT